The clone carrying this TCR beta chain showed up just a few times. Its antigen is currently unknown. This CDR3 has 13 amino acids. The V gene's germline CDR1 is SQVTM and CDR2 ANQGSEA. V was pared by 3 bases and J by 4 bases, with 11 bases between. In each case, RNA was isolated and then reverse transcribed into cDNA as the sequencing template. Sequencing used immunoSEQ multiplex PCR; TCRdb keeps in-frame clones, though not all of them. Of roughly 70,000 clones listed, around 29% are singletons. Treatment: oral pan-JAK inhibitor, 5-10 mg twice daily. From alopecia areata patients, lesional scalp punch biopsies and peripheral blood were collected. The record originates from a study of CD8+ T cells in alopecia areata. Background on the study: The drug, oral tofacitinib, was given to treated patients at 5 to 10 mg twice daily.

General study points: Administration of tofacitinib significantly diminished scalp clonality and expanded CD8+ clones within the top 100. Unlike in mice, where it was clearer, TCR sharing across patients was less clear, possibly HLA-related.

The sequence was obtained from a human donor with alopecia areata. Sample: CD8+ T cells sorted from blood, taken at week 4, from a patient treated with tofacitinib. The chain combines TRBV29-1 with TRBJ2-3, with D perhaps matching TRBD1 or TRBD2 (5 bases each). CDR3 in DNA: TGCAGCGTTGACAGGGAGTATGCAGATACGCAGTATTTT. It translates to CSVDREYADTQYF.